This TCR beta chain was obtained from a study of cytotoxic CD8 clonotypes in ibrutinib-treated CLL. As concerns this clone: Its target is not known.

Findings of the study overall: Measured clonality at baseline was greater than in age-matched healthy donors and tracked with circulating CD8+ T-cell counts.

Germline V lookup: CDR1 MDHEN, CDR2 SYDVKM. V dropped 4 bases and J dropped 5 bases, with 17 bases sitting between them. CDR3 length equals 15 residues. The data were produced by immunoSEQ multiplex PCR, yet TCRdb's version contains in-frame clones alone and is incomplete. The sample holds about 68,000 clones, 65% to 85% seen once. The chain carries TRBV28 and TRBJ2-5; D ambiguous. This TCR was recovered from a human donor with chronic lymphocytic leukemia. The sequencing here drew on PBMCs, taken at disease progression, from a patient treated with ibrutinib. The CDR3 DNA follows: TGTGCCAGCAGTTCCTTCGGCATACGCCGGGAGACCCAGTACTTC. Translated: CASSSFGIRRETQYF.